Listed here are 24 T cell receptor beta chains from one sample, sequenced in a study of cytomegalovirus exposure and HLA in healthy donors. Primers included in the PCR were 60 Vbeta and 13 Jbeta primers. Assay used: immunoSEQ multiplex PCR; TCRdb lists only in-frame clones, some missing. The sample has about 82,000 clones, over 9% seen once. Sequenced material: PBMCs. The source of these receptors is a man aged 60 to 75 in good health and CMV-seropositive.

The CDR3 sequence is CASSLGREASGANVLTF. CDR3 in DNA: TGTGCCAGCAGCCTCGGACGGGAAGCCTCTGGGGCCAACGTCCTGACTTTC. The J gene is TRBJ2-6, the V gene TRBV27; perhaps TRBD2 as D (5 bases). Germline V gives CDR1 MNHEY, CDR2 SMNVEV (reference sequence). The CDR3 spans 17 residues. Trimming pared 6 bases from V and 0 bases from J, leaving 15 bases between.

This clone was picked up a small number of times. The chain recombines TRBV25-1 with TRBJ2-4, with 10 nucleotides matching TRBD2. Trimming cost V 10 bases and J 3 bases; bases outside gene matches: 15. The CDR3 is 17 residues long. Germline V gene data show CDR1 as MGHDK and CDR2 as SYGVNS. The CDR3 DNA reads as TGTGCCACCCAAAGCGGGAGGGCCCTCTACGGCAAAAACATTCAGTACTTC. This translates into CATQSGRALYGKNIQYF.

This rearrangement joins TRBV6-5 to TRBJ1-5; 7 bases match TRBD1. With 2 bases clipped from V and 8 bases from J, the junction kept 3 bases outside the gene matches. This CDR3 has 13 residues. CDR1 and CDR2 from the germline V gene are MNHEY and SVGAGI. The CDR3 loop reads CASSYQGGEPQHF. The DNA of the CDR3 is TGTGCCAGCAGTTACCAGGGGGGAGAGCCCCAGCATTTT.

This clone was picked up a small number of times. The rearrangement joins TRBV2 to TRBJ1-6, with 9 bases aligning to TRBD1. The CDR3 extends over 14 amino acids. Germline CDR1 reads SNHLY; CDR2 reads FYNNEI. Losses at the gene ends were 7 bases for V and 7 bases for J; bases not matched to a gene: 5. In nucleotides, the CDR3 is TGTGCCAGCAATACCGGGACAGGGAATTCACCCCTCCACTTT. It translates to CASNTGTGNSPLHF.

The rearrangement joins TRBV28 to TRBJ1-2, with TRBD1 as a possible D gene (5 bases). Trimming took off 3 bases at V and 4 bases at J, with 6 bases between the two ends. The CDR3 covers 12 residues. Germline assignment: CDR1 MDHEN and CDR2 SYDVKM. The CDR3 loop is CASSLDTYGYTF. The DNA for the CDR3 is TGTGCCAGCAGTTTGGACACCTATGGCTACACCTTC.

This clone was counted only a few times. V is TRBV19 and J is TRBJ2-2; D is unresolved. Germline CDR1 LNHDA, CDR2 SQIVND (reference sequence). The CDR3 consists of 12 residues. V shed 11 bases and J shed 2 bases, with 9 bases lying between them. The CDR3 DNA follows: TGTGCCGGCCGTACCAACACCGGGGAGCTGTTTTTT. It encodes CAGRTNTGELFF.

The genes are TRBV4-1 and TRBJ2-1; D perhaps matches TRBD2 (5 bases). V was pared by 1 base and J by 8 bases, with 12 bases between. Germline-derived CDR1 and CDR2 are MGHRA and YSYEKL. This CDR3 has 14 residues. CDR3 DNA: TGCGCCAGCAGCCAAGCCGGGATAGGCTATGAGCAGTTCTTC. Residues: CASSQAGIGYEQFF.

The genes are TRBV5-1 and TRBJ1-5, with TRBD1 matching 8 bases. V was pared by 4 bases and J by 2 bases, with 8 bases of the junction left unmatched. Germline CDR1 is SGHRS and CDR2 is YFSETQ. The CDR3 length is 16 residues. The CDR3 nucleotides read TGCGCCAGCAGCCCCTCTTACAGGGGGGGCAATCAGCCCCAGCATTTT. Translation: CASSPSYRGGNQPQHF.

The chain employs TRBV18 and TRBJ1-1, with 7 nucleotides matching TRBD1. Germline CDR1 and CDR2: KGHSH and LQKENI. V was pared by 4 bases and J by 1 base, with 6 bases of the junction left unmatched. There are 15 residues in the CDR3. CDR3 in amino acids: CASSRDSRGNTEAFF. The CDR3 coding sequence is TGTGCCAGCTCACGGGACAGCCGGGGGAACACTGAAGCTTTCTTT.

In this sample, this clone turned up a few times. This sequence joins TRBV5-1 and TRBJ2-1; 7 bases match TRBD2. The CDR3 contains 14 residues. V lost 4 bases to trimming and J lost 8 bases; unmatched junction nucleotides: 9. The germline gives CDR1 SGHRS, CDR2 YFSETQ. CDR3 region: CASSLSTSSDEQFF. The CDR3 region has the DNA TGCGCCAGCAGCCTATCGACTAGCAGTGATGAGCAGTTCTTC.

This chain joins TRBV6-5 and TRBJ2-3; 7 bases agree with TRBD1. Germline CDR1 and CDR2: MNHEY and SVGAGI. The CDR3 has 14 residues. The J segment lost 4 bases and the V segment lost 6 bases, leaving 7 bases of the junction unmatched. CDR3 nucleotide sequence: TGTGCCAGCAGATCGACAGGGTGGGCAGATACGCAGTATTTT. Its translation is CASRSTGWADTQYF.

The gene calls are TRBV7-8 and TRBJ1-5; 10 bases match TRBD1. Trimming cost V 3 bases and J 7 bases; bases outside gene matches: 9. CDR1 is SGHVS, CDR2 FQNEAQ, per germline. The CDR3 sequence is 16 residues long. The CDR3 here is CASSFSGQGHKQPQHF. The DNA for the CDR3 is TGTGCCAGCAGCTTCTCGGGACAGGGGCACAAACAGCCCCAGCATTTT.

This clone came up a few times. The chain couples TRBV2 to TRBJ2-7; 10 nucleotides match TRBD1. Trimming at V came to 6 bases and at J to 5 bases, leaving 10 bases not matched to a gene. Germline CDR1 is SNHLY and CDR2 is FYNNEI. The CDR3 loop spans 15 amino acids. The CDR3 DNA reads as TGTGCCAGCAGCTTCCGGGACAGGGGCTTGGACGAGCAGTACTTC. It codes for CASSFRDRGLDEQYF.

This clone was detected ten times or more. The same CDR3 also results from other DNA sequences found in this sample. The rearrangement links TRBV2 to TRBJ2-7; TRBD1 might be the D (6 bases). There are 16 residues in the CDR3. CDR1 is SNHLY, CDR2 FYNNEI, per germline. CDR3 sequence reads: CDSSEAEGTQRYEQYV. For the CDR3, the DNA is TGTGACAGCAGTGAAGCGGAAGGGACACAACGATACGAGCAGTACGTT.

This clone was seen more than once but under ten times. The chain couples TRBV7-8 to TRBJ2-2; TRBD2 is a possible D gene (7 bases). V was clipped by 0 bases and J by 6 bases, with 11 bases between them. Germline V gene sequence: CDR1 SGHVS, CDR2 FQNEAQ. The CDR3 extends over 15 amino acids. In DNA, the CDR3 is TGTGCCAGCAGCTTAGCGGGGGGGCCATCCGGGGAGCTGTTTTTT. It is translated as CASSLAGGPSGELFF. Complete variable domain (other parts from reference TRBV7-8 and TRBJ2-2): GAGVSQSPRYKVAKRGQDVALRCDPISGHVSLFWYQQALGQGPEFLTYFQNEAQLDKSGLPSDRFFAERPEGSVSTLKIQRTQQEDSAVYLCASSLAGGPSGELFFGEGSRLTVL.

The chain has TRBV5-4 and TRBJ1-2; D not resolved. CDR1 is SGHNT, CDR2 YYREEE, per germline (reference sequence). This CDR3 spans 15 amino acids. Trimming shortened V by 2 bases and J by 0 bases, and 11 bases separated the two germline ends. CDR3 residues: CASSFNLPANYGYTF. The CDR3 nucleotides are TGTGCCAGCAGCTTTAATCTACCCGCTAACTATGGCTACACCTTC.

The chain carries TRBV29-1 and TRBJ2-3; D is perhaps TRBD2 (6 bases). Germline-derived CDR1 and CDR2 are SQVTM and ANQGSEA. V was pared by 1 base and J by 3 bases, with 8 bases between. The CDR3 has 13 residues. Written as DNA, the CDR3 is TGCAGCGTTGAAGCGGGAGCTACAGATACGCAGTATTTT. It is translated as CSVEAGATDTQYF.

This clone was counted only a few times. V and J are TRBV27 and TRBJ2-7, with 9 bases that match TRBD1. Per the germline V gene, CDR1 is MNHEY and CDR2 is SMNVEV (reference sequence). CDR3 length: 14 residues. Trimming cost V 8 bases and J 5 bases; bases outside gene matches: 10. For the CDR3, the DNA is TGTGCCAGCCAAATTACAGGGGGCATCCACGAGCAGTACTTC. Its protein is CASQITGGIHEQYF.

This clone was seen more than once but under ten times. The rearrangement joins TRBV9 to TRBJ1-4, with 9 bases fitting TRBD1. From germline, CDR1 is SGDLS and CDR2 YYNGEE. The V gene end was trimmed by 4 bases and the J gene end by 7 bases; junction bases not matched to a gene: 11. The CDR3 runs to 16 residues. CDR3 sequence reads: CASSPQGGQGFEKLFF. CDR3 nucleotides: TGTGCCAGCAGCCCTCAAGGGGGACAGGGTTTTGAAAAACTGTTTTTT.

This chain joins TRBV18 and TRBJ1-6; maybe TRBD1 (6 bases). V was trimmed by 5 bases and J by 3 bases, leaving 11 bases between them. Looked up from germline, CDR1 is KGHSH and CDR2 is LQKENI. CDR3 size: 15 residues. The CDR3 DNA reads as TGTGCCAGCTCATCCCGGGACAACTATAATTCACCCCTCCACTTT. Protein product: CASSSRDNYNSPLHF.

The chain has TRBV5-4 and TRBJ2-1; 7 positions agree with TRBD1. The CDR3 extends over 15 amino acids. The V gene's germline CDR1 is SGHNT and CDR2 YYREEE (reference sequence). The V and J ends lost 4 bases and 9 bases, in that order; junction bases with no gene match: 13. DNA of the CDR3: TGTGCCAGCAGCACCCGACAGGGCGGCGTTGGTGAGCAGTTCTTC. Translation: CASSTRQGGVGEQFF.

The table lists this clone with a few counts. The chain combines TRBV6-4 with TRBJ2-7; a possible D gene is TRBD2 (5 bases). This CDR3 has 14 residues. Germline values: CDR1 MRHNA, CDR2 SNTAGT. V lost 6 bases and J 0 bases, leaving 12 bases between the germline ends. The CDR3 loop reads CASRPDGGSYEQYV. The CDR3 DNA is TGTGCCAGCAGGCCCGACGGAGGCTCCTACGAGCAGTACGTC.

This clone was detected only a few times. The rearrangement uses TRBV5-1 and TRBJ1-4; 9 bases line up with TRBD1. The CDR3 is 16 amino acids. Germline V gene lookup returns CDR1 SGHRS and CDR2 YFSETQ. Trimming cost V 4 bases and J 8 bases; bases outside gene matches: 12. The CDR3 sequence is CASSVGPGQGQEKLFF. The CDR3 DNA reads TGCGCCAGCAGCGTCGGCCCGGGACAGGGACAGGAAAAACTGTTTTTT.

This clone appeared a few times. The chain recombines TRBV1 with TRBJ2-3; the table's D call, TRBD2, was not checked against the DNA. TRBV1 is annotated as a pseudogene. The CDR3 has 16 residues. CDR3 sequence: CTSSQDWGGALDTQYF. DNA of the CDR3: TGCACCAGCAGCCAAGATTGGGGGGGGGCCTTGGATACGCAGTATTTT.